This record concerns one TCR beta chain sequence. Its cognate antigen is unknown. This CDR3 has 15 amino acids. Germline CDR1 is MNHNS and CDR2 is SASEGT. Trimming pared 3 bases from V and 4 bases from J, leaving 15 bases between. These data originate in a study of T cells in Graves' hyperthyroidism and ophthalmopathy. TCR beta CDR3 regions were amplified from RNA transcripts. The TCR CDR3 first-round RT-PCR relied on the HTBI primer set. MiXCR, applied by TCRdb to the multiplex PCR reads, yields one record per CDR3 protein. The profile covers more than 650,000 distinct CDR3 sequences, with 12% to 15% appearing a single time and 9.5% to 13% taken by the ten largest. The study, taken as a whole, reports: Ophthalmopathy was distinguished from stable hyperthyroidism by 13 V-J signatures.

The PBMCs were sourced from fresh peripheral blood (around 9.9 ml). This chain connects TRBV6-1 to TRBJ1-2; a possible D gene is TRBD1 (6 bases). Sequenced material: blood. This receptor was taken from a young woman with Graves' hyperthyroidism. CDR3 nucleotides: TGTGCCAGCAGTGAGGGGGCCTTCGGGGGCTATGGCTACACCTTC. Translating gives CASSEGAFGGYGYTF.